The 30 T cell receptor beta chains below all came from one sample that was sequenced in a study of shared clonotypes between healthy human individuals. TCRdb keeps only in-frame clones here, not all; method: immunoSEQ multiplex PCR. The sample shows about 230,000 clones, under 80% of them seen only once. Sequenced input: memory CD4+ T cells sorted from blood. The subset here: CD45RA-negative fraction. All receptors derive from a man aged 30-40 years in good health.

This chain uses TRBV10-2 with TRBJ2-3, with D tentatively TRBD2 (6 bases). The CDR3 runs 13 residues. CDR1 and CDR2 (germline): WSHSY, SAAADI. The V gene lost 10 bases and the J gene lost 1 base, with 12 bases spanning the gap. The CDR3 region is CATLTSGTDTQYF. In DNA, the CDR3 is TGCGCCACCTTGACTAGTGGCACAGATACGCAGTATTTT.

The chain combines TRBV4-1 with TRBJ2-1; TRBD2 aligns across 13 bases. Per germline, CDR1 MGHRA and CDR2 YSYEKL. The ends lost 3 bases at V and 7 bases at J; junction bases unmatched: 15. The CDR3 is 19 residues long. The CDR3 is CASSHPVMGPTSGRNEQFF. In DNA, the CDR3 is TGCGCCAGCAGCCACCCTGTAATGGGGCCGACTAGCGGGAGGAATGAGCAGTTCTTC.

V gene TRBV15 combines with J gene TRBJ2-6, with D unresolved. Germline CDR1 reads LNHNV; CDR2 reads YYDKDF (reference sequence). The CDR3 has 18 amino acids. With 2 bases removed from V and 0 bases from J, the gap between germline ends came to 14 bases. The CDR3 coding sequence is TGTGCCACCAGCAGACCCGAAGGCGCCGGCTCTGGGGCCAACGTCCTGACTTTC. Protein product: CATSRPEGAGSGANVLTF.

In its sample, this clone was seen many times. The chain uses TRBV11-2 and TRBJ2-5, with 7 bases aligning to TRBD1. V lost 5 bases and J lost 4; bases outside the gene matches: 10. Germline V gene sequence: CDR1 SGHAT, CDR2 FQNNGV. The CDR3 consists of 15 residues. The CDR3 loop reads CASSPNTGVRETQYF. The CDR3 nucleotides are TGTGCCAGCAGCCCGAATACAGGGGTAAGAGAGACCCAGTACTTC.

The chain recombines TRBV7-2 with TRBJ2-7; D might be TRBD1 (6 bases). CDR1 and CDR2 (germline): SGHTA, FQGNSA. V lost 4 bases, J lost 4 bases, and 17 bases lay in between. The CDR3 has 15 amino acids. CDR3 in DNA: TGTGCCAGCAGCTATACGACAGGATACTCTTACGAGCAGTACTTC. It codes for CASSYTTGYSYEQYF.

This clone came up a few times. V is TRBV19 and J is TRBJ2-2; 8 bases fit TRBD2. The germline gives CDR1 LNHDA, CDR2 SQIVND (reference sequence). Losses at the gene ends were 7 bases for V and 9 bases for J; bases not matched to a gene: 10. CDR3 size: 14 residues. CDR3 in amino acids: CASTGGGTGRELFF. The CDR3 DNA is TGTGCCAGTACGGGAGGGGGAACGGGGCGGGAGCTGTTTTTT.

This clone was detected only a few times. The CDR3 DNA reads TGTGCCAGCAGTTTGCAACAGGGTTACCAGCCCCAGCATTTT. Residues: CASSLQQGYQPQHF. The J gene is TRBJ1-5, the V gene TRBV28; possible D gene TRBD1, 6 bases. The CDR3 is 14 residues long. From germline, CDR1 is MDHEN and CDR2 SYDVKM. V was clipped by 3 bases and J by 7 bases, with 13 bases between them.

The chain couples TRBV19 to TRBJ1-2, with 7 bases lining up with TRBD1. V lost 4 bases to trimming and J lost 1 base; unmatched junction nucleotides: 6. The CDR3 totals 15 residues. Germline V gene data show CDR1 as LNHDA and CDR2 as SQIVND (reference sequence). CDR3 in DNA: TGTGCCAGTAGTAGGCCGGGACAGCGTAACTATGGCTACACCTTC. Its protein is CASSRPGQRNYGYTF.

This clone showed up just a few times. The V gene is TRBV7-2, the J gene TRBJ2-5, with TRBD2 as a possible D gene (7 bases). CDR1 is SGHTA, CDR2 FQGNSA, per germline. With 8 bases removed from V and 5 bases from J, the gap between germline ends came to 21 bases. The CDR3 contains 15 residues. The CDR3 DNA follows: TGTGCCAGCGGAGGCCGCGGGGGCCGGTGGGAGACCCAGTACTTC. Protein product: CASGGRGGRWETQYF.

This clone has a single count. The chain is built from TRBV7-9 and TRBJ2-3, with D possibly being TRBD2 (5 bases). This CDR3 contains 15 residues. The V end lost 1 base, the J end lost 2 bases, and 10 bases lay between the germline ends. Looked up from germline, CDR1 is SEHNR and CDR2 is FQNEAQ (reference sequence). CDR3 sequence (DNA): TGTGCCAGCAGCTTAGTAAGCGGACTCACAGATACGCAGTATTTT. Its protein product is CASSLVSGLTDTQYF.

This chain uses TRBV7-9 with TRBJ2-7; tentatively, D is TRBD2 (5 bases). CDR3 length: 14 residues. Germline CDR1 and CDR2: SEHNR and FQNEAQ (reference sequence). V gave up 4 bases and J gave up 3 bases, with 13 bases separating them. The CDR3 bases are TGTGCCAGCAGCTCCCGTGGGAGCGGCTACGAGCAGTACTTC. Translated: CASSSRGSGYEQYF.

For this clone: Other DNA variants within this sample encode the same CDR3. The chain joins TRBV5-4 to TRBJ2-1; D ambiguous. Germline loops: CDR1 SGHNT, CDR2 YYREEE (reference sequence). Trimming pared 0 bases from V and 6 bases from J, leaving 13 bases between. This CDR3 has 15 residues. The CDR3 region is CASSLGLADLNEQFF. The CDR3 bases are TGTGCCAGCAGCTTGGGACTTGCGGACCTCAATGAGCAGTTCTTC.

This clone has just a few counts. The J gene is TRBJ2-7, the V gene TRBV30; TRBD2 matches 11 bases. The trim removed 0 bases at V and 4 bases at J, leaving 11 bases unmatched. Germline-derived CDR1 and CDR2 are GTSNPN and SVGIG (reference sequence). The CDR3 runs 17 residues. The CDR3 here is CAWSVNLLAGEGYEQYF. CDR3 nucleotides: TGTGCCTGGAGTGTAAACCTACTAGCGGGAGAGGGTTACGAGCAGTACTTC.

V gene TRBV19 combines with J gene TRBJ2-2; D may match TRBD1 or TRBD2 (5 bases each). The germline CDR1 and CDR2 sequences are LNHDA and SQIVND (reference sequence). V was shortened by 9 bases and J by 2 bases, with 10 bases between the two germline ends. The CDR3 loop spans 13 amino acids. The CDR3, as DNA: TGTGCCAGCCGGGACCCCAACACCGGGGAGCTGTTTTTT. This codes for CASRDPNTGELFF.

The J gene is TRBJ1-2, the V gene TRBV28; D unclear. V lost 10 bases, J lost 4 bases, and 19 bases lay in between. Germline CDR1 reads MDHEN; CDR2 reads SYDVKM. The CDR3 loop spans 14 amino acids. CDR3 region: CATVPYPGIYGYTF. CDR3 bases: TGTGCCACCGTACCCTACCCCGGGATCTATGGCTACACCTTC.

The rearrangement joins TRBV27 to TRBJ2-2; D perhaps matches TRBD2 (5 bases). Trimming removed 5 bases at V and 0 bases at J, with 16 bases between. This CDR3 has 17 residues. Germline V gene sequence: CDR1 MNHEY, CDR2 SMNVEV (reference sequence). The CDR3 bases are TGTGCCAGCAGTCGTCGAGGGCAGCGGCCGAACACCGGGGAGCTGTTTTTT. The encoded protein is CASSRRGQRPNTGELFF.

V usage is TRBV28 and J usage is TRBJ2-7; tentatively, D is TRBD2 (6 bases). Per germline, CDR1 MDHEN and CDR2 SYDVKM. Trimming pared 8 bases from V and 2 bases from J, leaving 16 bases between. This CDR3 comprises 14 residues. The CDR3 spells CASLGHSGAYEQYF. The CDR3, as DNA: TGTGCCAGCCTAGGACACTCGGGGGCCTACGAGCAGTACTTC.

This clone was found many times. CDR3 in DNA: TGTGCCAGCTCACCCCAAAGGTTGGGGACGGGCACAGATACGCAGTATTTT. This encodes CASSPQRLGTGTDTQYF. This chain uses TRBV18 with TRBJ2-3; the D call may be TRBD1 or TRBD2 (5 bases each). This CDR3 is built from 17 residues. Between the trimmed V and J ends, which lost 3 bases and 1 base, there was a span of 17 bases. In germline, CDR1 is KGHSH, CDR2 LQKENI.

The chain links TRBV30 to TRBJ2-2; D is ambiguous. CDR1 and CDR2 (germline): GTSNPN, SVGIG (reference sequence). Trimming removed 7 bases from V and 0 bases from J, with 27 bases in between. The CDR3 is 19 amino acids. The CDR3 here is CAYPIVARSFPANTGELFF. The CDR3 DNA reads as TGTGCCTACCCAATCGTGGCTAGGTCTTTTCCCGCGAACACCGGGGAGCTGTTTTTT.

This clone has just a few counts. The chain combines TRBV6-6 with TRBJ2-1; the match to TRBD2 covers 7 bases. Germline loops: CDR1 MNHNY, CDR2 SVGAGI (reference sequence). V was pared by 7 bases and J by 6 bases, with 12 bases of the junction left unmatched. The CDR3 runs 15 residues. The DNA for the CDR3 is TGTGCCAGCACCCCTATGAGGACTAGAGGCAATGAGCAGTTCTTC. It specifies CASTPMRTRGNEQFF.

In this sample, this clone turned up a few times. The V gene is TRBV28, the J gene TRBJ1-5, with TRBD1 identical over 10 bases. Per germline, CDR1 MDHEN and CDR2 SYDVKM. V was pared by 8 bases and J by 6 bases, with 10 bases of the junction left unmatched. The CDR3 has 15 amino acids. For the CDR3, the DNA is TGTGCCAGCTTGCGGGACAGGGGTGGAGGTCAGCCCCAGCATTTT. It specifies CASLRDRGGGQPQHF.

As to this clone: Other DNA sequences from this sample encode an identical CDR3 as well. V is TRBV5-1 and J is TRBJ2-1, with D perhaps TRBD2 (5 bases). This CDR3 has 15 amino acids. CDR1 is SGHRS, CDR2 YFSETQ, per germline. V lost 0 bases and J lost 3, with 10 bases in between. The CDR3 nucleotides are TGCGCCAGCAGCTTGGCGGTTGGGAGCTACAATGAGCAGTTCTTC. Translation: CASSLAVGSYNEQFF.

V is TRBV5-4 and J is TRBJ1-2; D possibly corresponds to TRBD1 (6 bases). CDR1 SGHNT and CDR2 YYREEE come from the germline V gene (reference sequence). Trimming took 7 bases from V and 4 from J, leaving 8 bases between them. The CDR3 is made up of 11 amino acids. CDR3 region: CASGQLYGYTF. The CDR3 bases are TGTGCCAGCGGACAGCTCTATGGCTACACCTTC.

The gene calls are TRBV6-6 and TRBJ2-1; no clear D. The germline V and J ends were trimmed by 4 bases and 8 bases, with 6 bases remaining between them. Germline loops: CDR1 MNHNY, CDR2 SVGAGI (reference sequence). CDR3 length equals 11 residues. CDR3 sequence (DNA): TGTGCCAGCAGTTCCGAGGATGAGCAGTTCTTC. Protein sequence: CASSSEDEQFF.

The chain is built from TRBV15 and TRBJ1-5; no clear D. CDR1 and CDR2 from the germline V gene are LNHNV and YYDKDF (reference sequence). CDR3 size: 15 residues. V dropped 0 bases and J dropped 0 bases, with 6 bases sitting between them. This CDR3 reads CATSREAGSNQPQHF. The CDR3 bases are TGTGCCACCAGCAGAGAAGCAGGTAGCAATCAGCCCCAGCATTTT.

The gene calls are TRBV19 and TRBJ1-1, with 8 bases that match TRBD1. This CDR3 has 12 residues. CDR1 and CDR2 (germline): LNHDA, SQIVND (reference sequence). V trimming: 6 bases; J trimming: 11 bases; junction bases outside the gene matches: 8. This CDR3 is CASSPTTGDAFF. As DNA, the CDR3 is TGTGCCAGTAGCCCCACGACAGGGGATGCTTTCTTT.

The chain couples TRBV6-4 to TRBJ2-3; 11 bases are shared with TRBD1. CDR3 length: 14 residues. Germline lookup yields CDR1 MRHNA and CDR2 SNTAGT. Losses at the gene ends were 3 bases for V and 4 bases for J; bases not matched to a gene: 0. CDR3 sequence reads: CASSEGQGADTQYF. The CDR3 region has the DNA TGTGCCAGCAGTGAGGGACAGGGGGCAGATACGCAGTATTTT.

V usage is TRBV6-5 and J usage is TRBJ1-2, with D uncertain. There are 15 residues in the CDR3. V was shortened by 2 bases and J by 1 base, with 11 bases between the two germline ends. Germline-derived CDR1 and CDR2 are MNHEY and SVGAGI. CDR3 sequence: CASSYAVGSNYGYTF. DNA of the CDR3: TGTGCCAGCAGTTACGCAGTAGGTAGTAACTATGGCTACACCTTC.

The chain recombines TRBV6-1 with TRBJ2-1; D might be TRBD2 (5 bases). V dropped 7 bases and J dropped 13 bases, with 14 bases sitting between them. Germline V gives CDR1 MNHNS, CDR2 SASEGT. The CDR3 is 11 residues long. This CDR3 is CASKTPGSQFF. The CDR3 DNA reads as TGTGCCAGCAAAACCCCGGGATCTCAGTTCTTC.

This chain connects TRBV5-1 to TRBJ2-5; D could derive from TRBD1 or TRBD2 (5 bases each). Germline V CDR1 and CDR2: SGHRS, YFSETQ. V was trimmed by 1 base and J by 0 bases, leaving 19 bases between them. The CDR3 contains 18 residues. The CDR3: CASSLRDENGLYQETQYF. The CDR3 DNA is TGCGCCAGCAGCTTGCGGGACGAAAATGGACTGTACCAAGAGACCCAGTACTTC.